Listed below are T cell receptor beta chains from one sample, sequenced in a study of T cell responses to AZD1222 COVID-19 vaccine. Measured with immunoSEQ multiplex PCR; TCRdb has only the in-frame clones, and not every one. The top ten clones hold roughly 1.3% of a sample with about 110,000 clones, around 87% of them seen once. The sample here was peripheral blood, taken on day 0 of AZD1222 vaccination. The receptors come from an adult in good health. The CDR3 runs from the conserved cysteine through the conserved F or W. A D gene is named only where the DNA matches it firmly. Size is stated for part of the rows, as once, few or many counts, or as a class when the clone is expanded.

D gene: -
clone size: once
J gene: TRBJ1-6
V gene: TRBV5-1
CDR3 DNA: TGCGCCAGCAGCTTGACCGCTCCCTTCAATTCACCCCTCCACTTT
CDR3 protein: CASSLTAPFNSPLHF

D gene: -
clone size: -
J gene: TRBJ2-1
V gene: TRBV5-1
CDR3 DNA: TGCGCCAGCAATGGCGGGGGCTCTCACAATGAGCAGTTCTTC
CDR3 protein: CASNGGGSHNEQFF

D gene: TRBD1
clone size: -
J gene: TRBJ1-2
V gene: TRBV18
CDR3 DNA: TGTGCCAGCTCACCGTTGGAGACAGGGTCCTATGGCTACACCTTC
CDR3 protein: CASSPLETGSYGYTF

D gene: TRBD1
clone size: -
J gene: TRBJ2-7
V gene: TRBV7-2
CDR3 DNA: TGTGCCAGCAGCGCTCGGACAGGGGGATCCTACGAGCAGTACTTC
CDR3 protein: CASSARTGGSYEQYF

D gene: TRBD1
clone size: -
J gene: TRBJ1-2
V gene: TRBV30
CDR3 DNA: TGTGCCTGGAGTGTAAGTGGGGACAGGGCCTATCACTATGGCTACACCTTC
CDR3 protein: CAWSVSGDRAYHYGYTF

D gene: -
clone size: -
J gene: TRBJ2-7
V gene: TRBV11-2
CDR3 DNA: TGTGCCAGCAGCTTAGCAGGGATCGGCTACGAGCAGTACTTC
CDR3 protein: CASSLAGIGYEQYF

D gene: -
clone size: -
J gene: TRBJ2-3
V gene: TRBV5-5
CDR3 DNA: TGTGCCAGCAGCTCCCCGCCCGGTTGGGATACGCAGTATTTT
CDR3 protein: CASSSPPGWDTQYF

D gene: TRBD1
clone size: few
J gene: TRBJ1-2
V gene: TRBV2
CDR3 DNA: TGTGCCAGCAGTGAGAGGACAGGTGCCTCCGTGGGTTATGGCTACACCTTC
CDR3 protein: CASSERTGASVGYGYTF

D gene: TRBD1
clone size: -
J gene: TRBJ1-2
V gene: TRBV14
CDR3 DNA: TGTGCCAGCAGTCCGACTGACAGGGGGCTCGACTATGGCTACACCTTC
CDR3 protein: CASSPTDRGLDYGYTF

D gene: -
clone size: once
J gene: TRBJ2-7
V gene: TRBV6-1
CDR3 DNA: TGTGCCAGCAGTGAATACCAGGGGCCATACGAGCAGTACTTC
CDR3 protein: CASSEYQGPYEQYF

D gene: TRBD2
clone size: -
J gene: TRBJ2-2
V gene: TRBV4-3
CDR3 DNA: TGCGCCAGCAGCCAAGGACTAGCGGGGGTGACCGGGGAGCTGTTTTTT
CDR3 protein: CASSQGLAGVTGELFF

D gene: -
clone size: -
J gene: TRBJ1-4
V gene: TRBV2
CDR3 DNA: TGTGCCAGTGGGGAGGGCGAAAAACTGTTTTTT
CDR3 protein: CASGEGEKLFF

D gene: -
clone size: -
J gene: TRBJ1-3
V gene: TRBV6-5
CDR3 DNA: TGTGCCAGCAGTTACACGGGGGCTGGAAACACCATATATTTT
CDR3 protein: CASSYTGAGNTIYF

D gene: -
clone size: -
J gene: TRBJ1-1
V gene: TRBV4-3
CDR3 DNA: TGCGCCAGCAGCCAAGATGGAGGGCGGATGGGGACTGAAGCTTTCTTT
CDR3 protein: CASSQDGGRMGTEAFF

D gene: -
clone size: -
J gene: TRBJ2-1
V gene: TRBV3-1/TRBV3-2
CDR3 DNA: TGTGCCAGCAGCCACTCCTTCTCAGAGCAGTTCTTC
CDR3 protein: CASSHSFSEQFF

D gene: -
clone size: -
J gene: TRBJ1-6
V gene: TRBV28
CDR3 DNA: TGTGCCAGCAGTTTATTCCCCCCCCAGACTAATTCACCCCTCCACTTT
CDR3 protein: CASSLFPPQTNSPLHF

D gene: -
clone size: -
J gene: TRBJ1-4
V gene: TRBV7-9
CDR3 DNA: TGTGCCAGCAGAGATGGTATGGAGGAAAAACTGTTTTTT
CDR3 protein: CASRDGMEEKLFF

D gene: -
clone size: -
J gene: TRBJ1-2
V gene: TRBV6-1
CDR3 DNA: TGTGCCAGCAGTGAAAATACAGCTGGAAACTATGGCTACACCTTC
CDR3 protein: CASSENTAGNYGYTF

D gene: TRBD2
clone size: -
J gene: TRBJ2-1
V gene: TRBV7-7
CDR3 DNA: TGTGCCAGCAGACAACTAGCGGGGGGGCCGGGTGAGCAGTTCTTC
CDR3 protein: CASRQLAGGPGEQFF